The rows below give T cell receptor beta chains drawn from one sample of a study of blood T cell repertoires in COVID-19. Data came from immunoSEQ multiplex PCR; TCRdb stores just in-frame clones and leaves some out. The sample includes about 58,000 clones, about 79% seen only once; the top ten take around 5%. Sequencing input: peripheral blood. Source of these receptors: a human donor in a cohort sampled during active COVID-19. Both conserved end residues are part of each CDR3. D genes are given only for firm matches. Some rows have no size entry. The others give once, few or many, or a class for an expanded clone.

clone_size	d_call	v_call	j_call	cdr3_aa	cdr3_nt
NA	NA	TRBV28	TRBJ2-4	CASSFYGGPALAKNIQYF	TGTGCCAGCAGTTTTTACGGAGGGCCCGCGCTAGCCAAAAACATTCAGTACTTC
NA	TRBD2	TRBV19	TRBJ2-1	CASSQTEGLAGLNNEQFF	TGTGCCAGTAGCCAAACCGAGGGACTAGCGGGCCTTAACAATGAGCAGTTCTTC
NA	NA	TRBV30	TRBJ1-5	CAWSHDSNSNQPQHF	TGTGCCTGGAGTCACGACAGTAATAGCAATCAGCCCCAGCATTTT
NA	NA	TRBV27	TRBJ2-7	CASSLVGVYEQYF	TGTGCCAGCAGTTTGGTCGGGGTTTACGAGCAGTACTTC
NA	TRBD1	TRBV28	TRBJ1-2	CASSPHGTGERGYTF	TGTGCCAGCAGCCCCCACGGGACAGGGGAGAGGGGCTACACCTTC
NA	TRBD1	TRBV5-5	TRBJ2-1	CASSPGQGLTEQFF	TGTGCCAGCAGTCCCGGACAGGGGCTCACTGAGCAGTTCTTC
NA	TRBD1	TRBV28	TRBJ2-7	CASSLTGTGGKEQYF	TGTGCCAGCAGCTTAACCGGGACAGGGGGCAAAGAGCAGTACTTC
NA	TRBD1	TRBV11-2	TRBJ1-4	CASSPGQGALVNEKLFF	TGTGCCAGCAGCCCGGGACAGGGGGCCCTCGTTAATGAAAAACTGTTTTTT
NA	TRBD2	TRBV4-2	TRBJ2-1	CASSLRTSGGSNEQFF	TGTGCCAGCAGCCTCCGGACTAGCGGGGGGTCCAATGAGCAGTTCTTC
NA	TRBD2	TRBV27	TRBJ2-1	CASSPTSGIYNEQFF	TGTGCCAGCAGTCCGACTAGCGGGATTTACAATGAGCAGTTCTTC
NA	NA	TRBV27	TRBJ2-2	CASSMSTGELFF	TGTGCCAGCAGTATGAGCACCGGGGAGCTGTTTTTT
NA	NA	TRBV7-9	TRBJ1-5	CASSSGDQPQHF	TGTGCCAGCAGTTCAGGGGATCAGCCCCAGCATTTT
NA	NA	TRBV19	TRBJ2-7	CASSINMDTEQYF	TGTGCCAGTAGTATAAATATGGACACCGAGCAGTACTTC
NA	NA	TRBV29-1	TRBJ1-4	CSVEEGLHEKLFF	TGCAGCGTTGAGGAGGGTTTACATGAAAAACTGTTTTTT
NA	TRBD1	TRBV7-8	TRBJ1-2	CASSLTGDGYTF	TGTGCCAGCAGCCTGACAGGGGATGGCTACACCTTC
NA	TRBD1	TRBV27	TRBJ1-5	CASSLRGRQPQHF	TGTGCCAGCAGTTTAAGGGGGCGACAGCCCCAGCATTTT
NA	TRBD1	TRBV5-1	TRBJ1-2	CASSVLRGRRYGYTF	TGCGCCAGCAGCGTCCTCAGGGGGCGCCGATATGGCTACACCTTC
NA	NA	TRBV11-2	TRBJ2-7	CASSLDLSFYEQYF	TGTGCCAGCAGCTTAGATCTAAGTTTCTACGAGCAGTACTTC
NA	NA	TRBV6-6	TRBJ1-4	CASSYSPGDEKLFF	TGTGCCAGCAGTTACTCTCCAGGGGACGAAAAACTGTTTTTT
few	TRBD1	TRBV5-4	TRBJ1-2	CASSFDRGYGYTF	TGTGCCAGCAGCTTTGACAGGGGCTATGGCTACACCTTC
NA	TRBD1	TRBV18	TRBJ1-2	CASSPPGTGANTF	TGTGCCAGCTCACCACCAGGGACAGGGGCTAACACCTTC
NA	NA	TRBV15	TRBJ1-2	CATSRDPRQGNYGYTF	TGTGCCACCAGCAGAGATCCCCGGCAGGGAAACTATGGCTACACCTTC
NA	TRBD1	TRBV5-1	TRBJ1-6	CASSAAGTGGLLLNSPLHF	TGCGCCAGCAGCGCCGCCGGGACAGGGGGTCTCCTCTTAAATTCACCCCTCCACTTT
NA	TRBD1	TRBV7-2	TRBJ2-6	CASSLRQGLKNYGANVLTF	TGTGCCAGCAGCTTACGACAGGGGCTTAAGAATTATGGGGCCAACGTCCTGACTTTC
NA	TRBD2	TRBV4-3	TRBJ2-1	CASSQDFTSGYNEQFF	TGCGCCAGCAGCCAAGATTTCACTAGCGGGTACAATGAGCAGTTCTTC
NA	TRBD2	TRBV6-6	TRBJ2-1	CASSTGRGGGYNEQFF	TGTGCCAGCAGTACGGGTCGCGGGGGGGGATACAATGAGCAGTTCTTC
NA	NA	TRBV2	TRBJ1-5	CASNRFNQPQHF	TGTGCCAGCAACAGGTTCAATCAGCCCCAGCATTTT
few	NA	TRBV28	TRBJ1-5	CASSFTRDQPQHF	TGTGCCAGCAGTTTTACGAGGGATCAGCCCCAGCATTTT
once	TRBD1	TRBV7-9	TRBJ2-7	CASSLGQGRQYF	TGTGCCAGCAGCTTGGGACAGGGGAGGCAGTACTTC
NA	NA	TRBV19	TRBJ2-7	CASSMGNRHEQYF	TGTGCCAGTAGTATGGGCAACCGTCACGAGCAGTACTTC
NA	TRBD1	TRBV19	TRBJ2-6	CASSIYRGSGANVLTF	TGTGCCAGTAGTATATACAGGGGGAGTGGGGCCAACGTCCTGACTTTC
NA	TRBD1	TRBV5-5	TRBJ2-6	CASTKGDSPLSGANVLTF	TGTGCCAGCACCAAGGGGGACAGTCCTCTCTCTGGGGCCAACGTCCTGACTTTC
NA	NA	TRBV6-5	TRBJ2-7	CASSYGAASVDEQYF	TGTGCCAGCAGTTACGGGGCGGCGTCTGTGGACGAGCAGTACTTC
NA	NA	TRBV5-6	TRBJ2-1	CASSLVGGGNDEQFF	TGTGCCAGCAGCTTGGTTGGGGGCGGTAACGATGAGCAGTTCTTC
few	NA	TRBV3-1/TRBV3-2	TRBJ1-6	CASSAQGGSYNSPLHF	TGTGCCAGCAGCGCACAGGGTGGGTCCTATAATTCACCCCTCCACTTT
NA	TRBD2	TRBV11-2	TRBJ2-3	CASSNSGGATDTQYF	TGTGCCAGCAGCAACAGCGGGGGGGCCACAGATACGCAGTATTTT
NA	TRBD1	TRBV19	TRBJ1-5	CASSILGQGISNQPQHF	TGTGCCAGTAGTATACTGGGACAGGGGATTAGCAATCAGCCCCAGCATTTT
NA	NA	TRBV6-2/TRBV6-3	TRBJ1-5	CASSYAVYSNQPQHF	TGTGCCAGCAGTTACGCAGTTTATAGCAATCAGCCCCAGCATTTT
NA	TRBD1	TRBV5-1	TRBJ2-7	CASSLGGQGAPEQYF	TGCGCCAGCAGCTTGGGGGGACAGGGGGCTCCCGAGCAGTACTTC
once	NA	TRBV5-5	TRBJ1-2	CASSLGRVNYGYTF	TGTGCCAGCAGCTTGGGGCGGGTTAACTATGGCTACACCTTC
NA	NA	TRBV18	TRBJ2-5	CASSPQRVETQYF	TGTGCCAGCTCACCACAGAGGGTGGAGACCCAGTACTTC
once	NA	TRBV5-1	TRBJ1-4	CASSLAGGSRFEKLFF	TGCGCCAGCAGCTTGGCCGGGGGAAGTCGGTTCGAAAAACTGTTTTTT
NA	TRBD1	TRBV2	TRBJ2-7	CASRRTGTGDEQYF	TGTGCCAGCAGACGAACGGGGACAGGGGACGAGCAGTACTTC
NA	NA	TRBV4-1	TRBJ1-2	CASSQDNRNYGYTF	TGCGCCAGCAGCCAAGATAACAGGAACTATGGCTACACCTTC
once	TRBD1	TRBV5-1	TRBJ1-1	CASSLIQGAGTEAFF	TGCGCCAGCAGCTTGATACAGGGGGCCGGCACTGAAGCTTTCTTT
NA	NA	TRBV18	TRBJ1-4	CASSRGRNEKLFF	TGTGCCAGCTCACGGGGGAGGAATGAAAAACTGTTTTTT
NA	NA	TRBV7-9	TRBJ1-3	CASSLVRSGNTIYF	TGTGCCAGCAGCTTAGTCAGATCTGGAAACACCATATATTTT
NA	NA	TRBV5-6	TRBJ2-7	CASSFGQGTEQYF	TGTGCCAGCAGCTTCGGGCAGGGGACGGAGCAGTACTTC
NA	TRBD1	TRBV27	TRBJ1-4	CASSSIGTGAIKEKLFF	TGTGCCAGCAGTTCGATCGGGACAGGGGCAATAAAGGAAAAACTGTTTTTT
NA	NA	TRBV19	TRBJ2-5	CASSMGYVSETQYF	TGTGCCAGTAGTATGGGCTATGTGAGCGAGACCCAGTACTTC